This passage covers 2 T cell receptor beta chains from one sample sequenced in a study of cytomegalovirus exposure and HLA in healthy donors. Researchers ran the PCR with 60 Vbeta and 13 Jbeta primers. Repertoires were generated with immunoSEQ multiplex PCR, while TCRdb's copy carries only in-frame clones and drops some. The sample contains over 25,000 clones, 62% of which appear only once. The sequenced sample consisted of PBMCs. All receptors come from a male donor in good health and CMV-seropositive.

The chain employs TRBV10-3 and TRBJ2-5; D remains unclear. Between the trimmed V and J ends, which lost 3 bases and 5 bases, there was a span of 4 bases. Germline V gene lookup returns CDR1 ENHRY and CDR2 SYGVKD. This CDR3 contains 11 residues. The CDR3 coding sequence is TGTGCCATCAGTGACAGGGAGACCCAGTACTTC. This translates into CAISDRETQYF.

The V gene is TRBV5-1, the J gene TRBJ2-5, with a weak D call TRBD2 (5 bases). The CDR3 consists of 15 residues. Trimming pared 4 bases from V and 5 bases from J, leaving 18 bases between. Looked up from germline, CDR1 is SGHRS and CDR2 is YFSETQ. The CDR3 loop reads CASSTRAGPEETQYF. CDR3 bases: TGCGCCAGCAGCACGAGGGCGGGTCCCGAGGAGACCCAGTACTTC. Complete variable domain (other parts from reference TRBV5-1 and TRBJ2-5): KAGVTQTPRYLIKTRGQQVTLSCSPISGHRSVSWYQQTPGQGLQFLFEYFSETQRNKGNFPGRFSGRQFSNSRSEMNVSTLELGDSALYLCASSTRAGPEETQYFGPGTRLLVL.